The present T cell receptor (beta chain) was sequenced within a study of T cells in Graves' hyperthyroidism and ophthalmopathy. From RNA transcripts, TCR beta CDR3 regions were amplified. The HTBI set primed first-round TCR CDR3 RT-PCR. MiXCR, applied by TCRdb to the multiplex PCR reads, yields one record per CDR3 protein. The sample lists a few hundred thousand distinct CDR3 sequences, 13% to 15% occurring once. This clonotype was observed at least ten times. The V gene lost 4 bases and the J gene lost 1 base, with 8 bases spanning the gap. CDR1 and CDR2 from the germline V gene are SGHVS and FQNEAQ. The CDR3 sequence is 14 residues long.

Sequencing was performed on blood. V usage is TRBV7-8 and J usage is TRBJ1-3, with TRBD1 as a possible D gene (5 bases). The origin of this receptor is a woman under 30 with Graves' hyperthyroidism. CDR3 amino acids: CASSSRESGNTIYF. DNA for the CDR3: TGTGCCAGCAGCTCCAGGGAGTCTGGAAACACCATATATTTT.